The T cell receptor (beta chain) described here comes from a study of regulatory T cells in long-lasting Graves disease. Overall study findings and caveats: Segments TRBV28, TRBJ1-2 and TRBJ2-5 showed preferential usage in persistent disease. The study found lower TCR diversity in persistent Graves' patients than in newly diagnosed ones.

Construction of TCR beta libraries relied on iRepertoire HTBI primers and on Arm-PCR targeting CDR3 regions. TCRdb reprocessed the multiplex PCR reads with MiXCR, giving one entry per CDR3 protein. This table has 350,000 to 500,000 distinct CDR3 sequences, 15% to 20% appearing once. Sample time point: newly diagnosed GD, antithyroid drugs for less than 3 months. RNA extracted from PBMCs served as the sequencing template. On this clonotype itself: What it binds is not known.

The CDR3 is made up of 14 amino acids. The germline V and J ends were trimmed by 6 bases and 0 bases, with 8 bases remaining between them. Germline CDR1 MNHNS, CDR2 SASEGT. These data also formed part of another study, on T cells in Graves' hyperthyroidism and ophthalmopathy. This second report adds: The TCR CDR3 first-round RT-PCR relied on the HTBI primer set. A model using 13 V-J features told ophthalmopathy apart from stable hyperthyroidism.

The chain employs TRBV6-1 and TRBJ2-2; the D is unclear. This TCR was sampled from a woman aged 18-35 years with Graves disease. Sequenced material: peripheral blood mononuclear cells (PBMCs), taken at new diagnosis, from a patient treated with antithyroid drugs. DNA for the CDR3: TGTGCCAGCAGGAAGGCTACGAACACCGGGGAGCTGTTTTTT. It codes for CASRKATNTGELFF.